The clone carrying this T cell receptor beta chain was recorded a few times. Its antigen is still unknown. This sample is drawn from a study of T cell repertoires in cytomegalovirus infection. Study-level findings and limits: HLA-C-restricted CMV clonotypes gave the most frequent clonotype in two of eight donors.

The germline V gene encodes CDR1 MNHNY and CDR2 SVGAGI (reference sequence). Trimming shortened V by 5 bases and J by 4 bases, and 18 bases separated the two germline ends. This CDR3 is built from 15 residues. Via MiXCR, TCRdb re-called the reads, giving one row per CDR3 protein. The table shows about 830,000 distinct CDR3 sequences, with less than 35% occurring only once. The source material was cultured CD8+ T cells from PBMCs, sampled from culture after CMV antigen stimulation. This sequence joins TRBV6-6 and TRBJ2-7; tentative D call: TRBD2 (6 bases). This TCR was sampled from a human donor in good health (CMV status not recorded). Some clones in this sample may be carry-over from other donors' samples. The CDR3 bases are TGTGCCAGCAGTGCGGAGACTAGTGCTCGTTACGAGCAGTACTTC. This translates into CASSAETSARYEQYF.